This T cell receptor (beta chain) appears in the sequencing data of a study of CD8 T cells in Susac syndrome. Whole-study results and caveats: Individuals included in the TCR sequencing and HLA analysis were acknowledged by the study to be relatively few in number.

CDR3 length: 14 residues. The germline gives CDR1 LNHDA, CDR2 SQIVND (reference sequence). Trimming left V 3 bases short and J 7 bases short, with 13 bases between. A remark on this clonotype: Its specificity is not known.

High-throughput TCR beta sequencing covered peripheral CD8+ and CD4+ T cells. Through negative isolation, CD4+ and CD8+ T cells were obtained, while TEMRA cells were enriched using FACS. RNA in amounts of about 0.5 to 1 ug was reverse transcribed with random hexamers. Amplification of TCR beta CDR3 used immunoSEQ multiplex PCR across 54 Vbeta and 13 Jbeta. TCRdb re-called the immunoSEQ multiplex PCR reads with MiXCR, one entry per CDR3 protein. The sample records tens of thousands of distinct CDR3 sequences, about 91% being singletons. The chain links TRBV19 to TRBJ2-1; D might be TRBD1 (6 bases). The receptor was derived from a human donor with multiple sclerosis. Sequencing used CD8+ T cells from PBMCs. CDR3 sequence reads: CASSMQGWVNEQFF. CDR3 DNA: TGTGCCAGTAGTATGCAGGGGTGGGTAAATGAGCAGTTCTTC.